The 23 T cell receptor beta chains reported below all come from one sample, sequenced in a study of response to subunit inactivated influenza vaccine. TCRdb processed the RT-PCR reads anew with MiXCR; each CDR3 protein has one entry. The sample contains roughly 500,000 distinct CDR3 sequences, roughly 23% of which appear only once. The material was CD4+ T cells sorted from PBMCs, obtained roughly 5 days after vaccination. The receptors originated from a man in his fifties who received an inactivated influenza vaccine.

The chain employs TRBV4-1 and TRBJ2-7, with TRBD1 identical over 9 bases. Trimming cost V 6 bases and J 4 bases; bases outside gene matches: 10. This CDR3 has 15 residues. The germline CDR1 and CDR2 sequences are MGHRA and YSYEKL. CDR3 in DNA: TGCGCCAGCAGGGAACTTGGGACAGGGCGGTACGAGCAGTACTTC. Translation: CASRELGTGRYEQYF.

The chain uses TRBV5-1 and TRBJ2-3, with 7 bases fitting TRBD1. Unmatched junction bases numbered 5, after V lost 4 bases and J lost 3 bases. This CDR3 has 14 amino acids. CDR1 is SGHRS, CDR2 YFSETQ, per germline. The CDR3 sequence: CASSPPTGTDTQYF. Here the CDR3 DNA reads TGCGCCAGCAGCCCCCCGACAGGGACAGATACGCAGTATTTT. Variable domain in full (rest from reference TRBV5-1 and TRBJ2-3): KAGVTQTPRYLIKTRGQQVTLSCSPISGHRSVSWYQQTPGQGLQFLFEYFSETQRNKGNFPGRFSGRQFSNSRSEMNVSTLELGDSALYLCASSPPTGTDTQYFGPGTRLTVL.

This clonotype was seen a few times. The CDR3 spells CASSLEGRVGARYTF. DNA for the CDR3: TGTGCCAGCAGCTTAGAGGGCAGGGTAGGGGCTCGCTACACCTTC. The J gene is TRBJ1-2, the V gene TRBV7-2; perhaps TRBD1 as D (5 bases). The CDR3 covers 15 residues. V shed 1 base and J shed 9 bases, with 18 bases lying between them. Germline CDR1 reads SGHTA; CDR2 reads FQGNSA.

V gene TRBV15 combines with J gene TRBJ1-5; 7 nucleotides agree with TRBD1. CDR1 and CDR2 from the germline V gene are LNHNV and YYDKDF (reference sequence). The CDR3 consists of 14 residues. J gave up 4 bases and V 2 bases, and 2 bases lay outside the gene matches. CDR3 sequence (DNA): TGTGCCACCAGCAGAAGACAGGGAAATCAGCCCCAGCATTTT. It translates to CATSRRQGNQPQHF.

In its sample, this clonotype was seen a few times. The V and J genes are TRBV12-3 or TRBV12-4 and TRBJ2-2; D not certain. The CDR3 consists of 14 residues. Trimming took 0 bases from V and 5 from J, leaving 7 bases between them. CDR3 in DNA: TGTGCCAGCAGTTTAGCCCCTTTAACCGGGGAGCTGTTTTTT. Translated: CASSLAPLTGELFF.

V is TRBV5-1 and J is TRBJ2-7; 9 bases fit TRBD1. J was trimmed by 0 bases and V by 5 bases; bases with no gene match: 6. Germline CDR1 reads SGHRS; CDR2 reads YFSETQ. This CDR3 has 15 residues. CDR3 bases: TGCGCCAGCAGAGGGGGACAGGGCAGCTCCTACGAGCAGTACTTC. Translated: CASRGGQGSSYEQYF.

This sequence joins TRBV10-1 and TRBJ2-3; 9 positions agree with TRBD1. V trimming: 6 bases; J trimming: 2 bases; junction bases outside the gene matches: 6. CDR1 and CDR2 from the germline V gene are WNHNN and SYGVQD (reference sequence). This CDR3 is 15 amino acids long. The CDR3 nucleotides read TGCGCCAGCAGCCCCGGGACAGGGTACACAGATACGCAGTATTTT. Amino acid sequence: CASSPGTGYTDTQYF.

This clonotype was detected only a few times. The chain has TRBV6-2 or TRBV6-3 and TRBJ1-1; 7 bases line up with TRBD1. The CDR3 is 12 amino acids. CDR1 and CDR2 (germline): MNHEY, SVGEGT. Germline trimming cut 6 bases from V and 11 bases from J; bases unmatched to any gene: 9. CDR3 amino acids: CASSPNVRGAFF. Here the CDR3 DNA reads TGTGCCAGCAGCCCGAACGTCAGGGGGGCTTTCTTT.

This clonotype was counted between two and nine times. V gene TRBV29-1 combines with J gene TRBJ1-1; 7 nucleotides agree with TRBD1. The CDR3 sequence is 14 residues long. V shed 2 bases, J shed 2 bases, and the junction held 5 bases outside the gene matches. CDR1 and CDR2 from the germline V gene are SQVTM and ANQGSEA. CDR3 residues: CSVELRTGNTEAFF. CDR3 in DNA: TGCAGCGTTGAACTGAGGACAGGTAACACTGAAGCTTTCTTT.

The DNA for the CDR3 is TGTGCCACCAGTGATCAGGGGGTGCCGAAATACAATGAGCAGTTCTTC. This encodes CATSDQGVPKYNEQFF. J is TRBJ2-1 and V is TRBV24-1; 7 bases line up with TRBD1. Germline lookup yields CDR1 KGHDR and CDR2 SFDVKD. J was trimmed by 4 bases and V by 3 bases; bases with no gene match: 8. This CDR3 spans 16 amino acids.

V is TRBV3-1 and J is TRBJ2-1; D not certain. The V and J ends lost 10 bases and 10 bases respectively, with 14 bases between them. The CDR3 totals 11 residues. Germline CDR1 LGHDT, CDR2 YNNKEL (reference sequence). The CDR3 reads CATQLLGEQFF. CDR3 in DNA: TGTGCCACCCAGTTGTTAGGGGAGCAGTTCTTC.

As for this clonotype: One junction end disagrees with the germline gene, perhaps due to a read error. This chain uses TRBV30 with TRBJ2-7; D unclear. Germline V gene data show CDR1 as GTSNPN and CDR2 as SVGIG (reference sequence). The CDR3 runs 14 residues. Here the CDR3 reads CAWSVMGNSHEQYF. The CDR3 DNA is TGTGCCTGGAGTGTAATGGGGAACTCCCACGAGCAGTACTTC.

The genes are TRBV12-3 or TRBV12-4 and TRBJ1-1; D uncertain. The CDR3 has 11 residues. V lost 8 bases and J lost 7, with 11 bases in between. In nucleotides, the CDR3 is TGTGCCAGCGGGTTCTCACTTGAAGCTTTCTTT. Encoded protein: CASGFSLEAFF.

The chain has TRBV2 and TRBJ2-1; D might be TRBD1 or TRBD2, each matching 5 bases. Germline V lookup: CDR1 SNHLY, CDR2 FYNNEI. The CDR3 has 11 residues. Between the trimmed V and J ends, which lost 10 bases and 8 bases, there was a span of 12 bases. The chain's CDR3 is CATSLGDEQFF. The CDR3 DNA is TGTGCCACCTCGCTGGGGGATGAGCAGTTCTTC.

J is TRBJ2-7 and V is TRBV5-5; D gene uncertain. V was clipped by 5 bases and J by 4 bases, with 19 bases between them. There are 15 residues in the CDR3. Looked up from germline, CDR1 is SGHKS and CDR2 is YYEKEE (reference sequence). CDR3 protein: CASSSGFYSEYEQYF. The CDR3 DNA is TGTGCCAGCAGTTCTGGGTTTTACTCAGAGTACGAGCAGTACTTC.

The rearrangement uses TRBV20-1 and TRBJ2-3; 7 nucleotides align to TRBD1. Germline lookup yields CDR1 DFQATT and CDR2 SNEGSKA (reference sequence). J gave up 3 bases and V 6 bases, and 9 bases lay outside the gene matches. The CDR3 runs 14 residues. CDR3: CSALRQGATDTQYF. CDR3 DNA: TGCAGTGCCCTCCGACAGGGAGCGACAGATACGCAGTATTTT.

The genes are TRBV14 and TRBJ1-6, with 10 bases matching TRBD1. The CDR3 spans 15 residues. J was trimmed by 10 bases and V by 1 base; bases with no gene match: 4. The germline V gene has CDR1 SGHDN and CDR2 FVKESK. The CDR3 sequence is CASSQGTGGKSPLHF. CDR3 nucleotides: TGTGCCAGCAGCCAAGGGACAGGGGGTAAATCACCCCTCCACTTT.

The gene calls are TRBV30 and TRBJ1-6; no clear D. Germline assignment: CDR1 GTSNPN and CDR2 SVGIG (reference sequence). V gave up 2 bases and J gave up 14 bases, with 10 bases separating them. The CDR3 extends over 11 amino acids. The DNA for the CDR3 is TGTGCCTGGAGTCCCGACCTGGCCCTCCACTTT. It encodes CAWSPDLALHF.

The chain recombines TRBV20-1 with TRBJ2-7; D not resolved. This CDR3 has 13 residues. CDR1 is DFQATT, CDR2 SNEGSKA, per germline (reference sequence). CDR3 coding DNA: TGCAGCGGAACCTTCGGACGGAGCTACGAGCAGTACTTC. It encodes CSGTFGRSYEQYF.

Only a few counts were recorded for this clonotype. The CDR3: CASSLAQGVGETQYF. As DNA, the CDR3 is TGCGCCAGCAGCTTGGCCCAGGGGGTTGGAGAGACCCAGTACTTC. V usage is TRBV5-1 and J usage is TRBJ2-5; 7 nucleotides agree with TRBD1. This CDR3 has 15 amino acids. Looked up from germline, CDR1 is SGHRS and CDR2 is YFSETQ. Trimming at V came to 0 bases and at J to 4 bases, leaving 6 bases not matched to a gene.

The chain links TRBV6-2 or TRBV6-3 to TRBJ1-1; 8 bases fit TRBD1. The CDR3 is 14 amino acids. The germline gives CDR1 MNHEY, CDR2 SVGEGT. Trimming took 5 bases from V and 6 from J; bases not matched to a gene: 8. The CDR3 spells CASSKDRGRAEAFF. The CDR3, as DNA: TGTGCCAGCAGTAAAGACAGGGGTCGCGCTGAAGCTTTCTTT.

This clonotype turned up a few times. The chain combines TRBV27 with TRBJ1-1; D perhaps matches TRBD1 (6 bases). The CDR3 runs to 14 residues. The germline gives CDR1 MNHEY, CDR2 SMNVEV (reference sequence). The ends were cut back, 5 bases at V and 5 bases at J, with 15 bases in the middle. DNA of the CDR3: TGTGCCAGCAGTACGAAAAACAGGGATACTGAAGCTTTCTTT. Its protein product is CASSTKNRDTEAFF.

This clonotype has just a few counts. The chain carries TRBV7-2 and TRBJ2-1; 8 nucleotides agree with TRBD2. Germline V gene lookup returns CDR1 SGHTA and CDR2 FQGNSA. The CDR3 covers 14 residues. Unmatched junction bases numbered 5, after V lost 1 base and J lost 9 bases. The CDR3 reads CASSLVRGAAEQFF. The CDR3 region has the DNA TGTGCCAGCAGCTTAGTGCGGGGGGCCGCTGAGCAGTTCTTC.